This T cell receptor beta chain was observed in a study of blood T cells in healthy people across ages (dated by TCRdb to the mid-2010s). In terms of the full investigation: Template switching captured roughly one uniquely barcoded TCR beta cDNA molecule per two T cells in model experiments. Age-related changes in TCR beta repertoire diversity were measured in the study by deep sequencing normalized with unique cDNA molecular identifiers. Donors were grouped into four age groups: young (average roughly 15 years), middle-aged (around 39), aged (roughly 67) and long-lived (approximately 75). Donors of different ages were randomly distributed across sequencing lanes to avoid experimental bias. For two donors (one aged 18 to 30 and one aged 80 or older), the study analyzed two additional independent replicas of 1 million unique cDNA reads from the same blood draw. What the authors observed across the whole study: Because profiling used bulk unsorted PBMCs, naive and antigen-experienced compartments could not be compared conclusively. Estimates of total diversity based on one million sequenced T cells were regarded as lower bounds and as underestimates. There was a strong correlation between observed TCR beta diversity and the percentage of naive T cells measured by flow cytometry. Because donor CMV infection status was unknown, age-related changes in expanded clonotypes were potentially confounded. Observed TCR beta diversity per million T cells fell roughly linearly with age, and a significant reduction was already apparent by age roughly 40. Compared with the aged group, the long-lived group had more naive CD4+ T cells, fewer expanded clones and increased TCR diversity, a pattern suggesting age selection.

The approximately 39 donors, aged 6 to 90 years, were systemically healthy Caucasian individuals from Russia. Each donor gave approximately 9.3 milliliters of peripheral blood, collected into EDTA-treated Vacutainer tubes. Ficoll-Paque density-gradient centrifugation was used to isolate PBMCs, with at least 6.5 million per sample. Total RNA, at least 6 micrograms per sample, was extracted from PBMCs with Trizol reagent. Naive CD45RAhigh/CD27high T cell percentages were measured by flow cytometry on a PBMC aliquot from every donor. To prepare the library, 5' RACE was applied. Sequencing relied on an Illumina HiSeq 2500. The second PCR ran for about 7 to 11 cycles and used a J-beta primer mix along with a sample-barcoded 5' primer. Each TCR beta cDNA molecule received a unique molecular identifier from a template-switch 5' adaptor carrying 12 random nucleotides. Each sample yielded at least 2.5 million CDR3-containing paired-end reads. The Mint cDNA synthesis kit, primed by a TRBC-specific oligonucleotide, was used to synthesize first-strand cDNA from all RNA. Following uracil-DNA glycosylase treatment, a first 18-cycle PCR with universal primers M1SS and BC2_uni_R was performed on all cDNA. For the original study's pipeline: For normalization, 1 million high-quality reads, each with a distinct molecular identifier, were randomly selected from each sample. Instead of being binned into consensus sequences, reads that shared molecular identifiers were thrown out. MiTCR, run with a Q25 quality threshold and the strictest error-elimination algorithm, handled CDR3 identification, clonotype clustering and error correction. A nonparametric unseen species model with Euler transformation was used to estimate lower-bound total TCR beta diversity. The raw public data were reprocessed by TCRdb itself: fastp quality trimming at Q25, MiXCR clonotype calling, in-frame beta chains only. For every CDR3 protein sequence, its rows merge into one entry that carries the most common genes and DNA. Here the V and J calls rest on TCRdb's processing, not on the authors' analysis. Within this sample are roughly 1,500,000 distinct CDR3 sequences, with roughly 32% of them counted one time only. Approximately 10% of the sample belongs to the ten largest clones.

Trimming takes 2 bases off V and 4 bases off J; junction bases not matched to a gene: 15. Reading from cysteine to phenylalanine, the CDR3 counts 18 amino acids. Here the CDR3 DNA is all that survives: 54 bases in frame from base 1. From the germline V gene, CDR1 is LGHNA and CDR2 is YNFKEQ. To note about this clonotype: Its antigen is currently not known. No base qualities exist here, and no much larger clone lies one base off it.

This receptor was identified in a woman aged 25 to 39 in good health. The specimen was blood. The rearranged chain carries TRBV4-2 and TRBJ1-1; 8 bases in between match TRBD1. Here is the DNA: TGTGCCAGCAGCCAATTGTCCAGGGGGCGCGAGGGACGCACTGAAGCTTTCTTT. Its translation reads: CASSQLSRGREGRTEAFF.